Each of the 28 T cell receptor beta chains below was sequenced from the same sample in a study of T cells after yellow fever vaccination. TCRdb fed the 5' RACE reads into MiXCR, producing one record per CDR3 protein. The sample shows about 340,000 distinct CDR3 sequences, about an eighth of them seen only once. The starting material was CD4+ T cells sorted from PBMCs, obtained 15 days after the yellow fever booster vaccination. These receptors were taken from a man between 18 and 35 years old who received the YFV17D yellow fever vaccine.

The CDR3 coding sequence is TGTGCCAGCACCCCCCAGGCAGGGGAATCACCCCTCCACTTT. Protein sequence: CASTPQAGESPLHF. The chain couples TRBV7-4 to TRBJ1-6; tentatively, D is TRBD1 (6 bases). The CDR3 sequence is 14 residues long. Germline V lookup: CDR1 SGHVT, CDR2 SQSDAQ. V lost 7 bases and J 10 bases, leaving 17 bases between the germline ends.

This clonotype showed up just a few times. This chain uses TRBV6-2 or TRBV6-3 with TRBJ1-1, with TRBD1 identical over 8 bases. V lost 4 bases, J lost 0 bases, and 1 base stayed unmatched. Germline CDR1 MNHEY, CDR2 SVGEGT. The CDR3 consists of 14 residues. The CDR3 DNA reads TGTGCCAGCAGTTCAGGGGGCTTGAACACTGAAGCTTTCTTT. Encoded protein: CASSSGGLNTEAFF.

The CDR3: CASSLAGRGVAGELFF. CDR3 DNA sequence: TGTGCCAGCAGCTTGGCCGGCAGGGGGGTCGCCGGGGAGCTGTTTTTT. V gene TRBV5-6 combines with J gene TRBJ2-2; D possibly corresponds to TRBD1 (7 bases). Germline V gives CDR1 SGHDT, CDR2 YYEEEE. This CDR3 region has 16 residues. Trimming stripped 0 bases from V and 6 bases from J, with 15 bases between.

This clonotype came up a few times. This chain connects TRBV2 to TRBJ1-2, with a tentative D call TRBD1 (5 bases). The CDR3 is 13 amino acids. Trimming pared 10 bases from V and 6 bases from J, leaving 18 bases between. Germline loops: CDR1 SNHLY, CDR2 FYNNEI. The CDR3 here is CANRQNGLDGYTF. The DNA of the CDR3 is TGTGCCAACCGACAGAACGGGCTGGATGGCTACACCTTC.

This clonotype was found many times. This chain joins TRBV18 and TRBJ2-7, with 9 bases that match TRBD1. Germline CDR1 reads KGHSH; CDR2 reads LQKENI. The CDR3 spans 14 residues. V lost 3 bases to trimming and J lost 2 bases; unmatched junction nucleotides: 2. Here the CDR3 reads CASSPGTGTYEQYF. CDR3 coding DNA: TGTGCCAGCTCACCCGGGACAGGGACCTACGAGCAGTACTTC. Based on the CDR3 plus reference TRBV18 and TRBJ2-7, the full variable domain is NAGVMQNPRHLVRRRGQEARLRCSPMKGHSHVYWYRQLPEEGLKFMVYLQKENIIDESGMPKERFSAEFPKEGPSILRIQQVVRGDSAAYFCASSPGTGTYEQYFGPGTRLTVT.

This clonotype was seen more than once but under ten times. This chain connects TRBV19 to TRBJ2-2, with D perhaps TRBD2 (6 bases). Per the germline V gene, CDR1 is LNHDA and CDR2 is SQIVND (reference sequence). This CDR3 is 14 amino acids long. V gave up 7 bases and J gave up 1 base, with 10 bases separating them. The CDR3 spells CASKVGGNTGELFF. CDR3 coding DNA: TGTGCCAGTAAGGTCGGGGGGAACACCGGGGAGCTGTTTTTT.

The rearrangement uses TRBV4-2 and TRBJ1-2; no definite D call. Trimming stripped 0 bases from V and 4 bases from J, with 9 bases between. Germline values: CDR1 LGHNA, CDR2 YNFKEQ. CDR3 length: 14 residues. Written as DNA, the CDR3 is TGTGCCAGCAGCCAAGATAGGGAAGTCTATGGCTACACCTTC. Amino acid sequence: CASSQDREVYGYTF.

The chain is built from TRBV11-2 and TRBJ1-2; no definite D call. This CDR3 region has 14 residues. Looked up from germline, CDR1 is SGHAT and CDR2 is FQNNGV. The ends were cut back, 5 bases at V and 7 bases at J, with 17 bases in the middle. The CDR3 region is CASSRQEQSSGYTF. The DNA of the CDR3 is TGTGCCAGCAGCCGACAAGAGCAATCCTCTGGCTACACCTTC.

This clonotype was seen only a few times. The rearrangement joins TRBV11-3 to TRBJ2-1; D gene uncertain. Germline-derived CDR1 and CDR2 are SGHNT and YENEEA. This CDR3 is built from 14 residues. V shed 2 bases and J shed 5 bases, with 10 bases lying between them. The CDR3 sequence is CASSLNPGDNEQFF. CDR3 DNA: TGTGCCAGCAGCTTAAACCCCGGCGACAATGAGCAGTTCTTC.

This clonotype was detected a few times. The chain uses TRBV11-2 and TRBJ1-5, with 8 bases aligning to TRBD1. The CDR3 covers 15 residues. V dropped 5 bases and J dropped 3; count of bases not matched to a gene: 6. Germline V gives CDR1 SGHAT, CDR2 FQNNGV. CDR3 coding DNA: TGTGCCAGCAGCGGACAGGGATATGACAATCAGCCCCAGCATTTT. Translating gives CASSGQGYDNQPQHF.

The V call is TRBV7-2, the J call TRBJ2-5; 10 bases agree with TRBD2. The CDR3 contains 18 residues. Germline trimming cut 2 bases from V and 5 bases from J; bases unmatched to any gene: 14. Looked up from germline, CDR1 is SGHTA and CDR2 is FQGNSA. The chain's CDR3 is CASSLRLGLAGAGETQYF. CDR3 sequence (DNA): TGTGCCAGCAGCTTACGACTCGGGCTAGCGGGGGCAGGGGAGACCCAGTACTTC.

This clonotype was seen just once. The genes are TRBV6-5 and TRBJ2-2; D gene uncertain. The germline V gene encodes CDR1 MNHEY and CDR2 SVGAGI. This CDR3 region has 16 residues. Trimming pared 0 bases from V and 0 bases from J, leaving 8 bases between. The CDR3 region is CASSYSRLANTGELFF. For the CDR3, the DNA is TGTGCCAGCAGTTACTCGAGGTTGGCGAACACCGGGGAGCTGTTTTTT.

This clonotype was picked up a small number of times. The chain links TRBV7-2 to TRBJ1-1; 7 bases map to TRBD1. CDR1 is SGHTA, CDR2 FQGNSA, per germline. The CDR3 is 15 residues long. The V and J ends lost 5 bases and 2 bases, in that order; junction bases with no gene match: 8. This CDR3 reads CASSDSGTANTEAFF. CDR3 sequence (DNA): TGTGCCAGCAGCGACTCCGGGACAGCAAACACTGAAGCTTTCTTT.

Turning to this clonotype: Since a much larger clone is just one base distant, this may be a read error. CDR3 loop: CASSRDSYEQYV. CDR3 bases: TGTGCCAGCAGCCGGGACTCCTACGAGCAGTACGTC. The V gene is TRBV6-6, the J gene TRBJ2-7; tentatively, D is TRBD2 (5 bases). Germline V CDR1 and CDR2: MNHNY, SVGAGI (reference sequence). The CDR3 runs to 12 residues. With 6 bases removed from V and 0 bases from J, the gap between germline ends came to 6 bases.

This clonotype appeared a single time. CDR3 protein: CASSEISGANVLTF. The CDR3 DNA is TGTGCCAGCAGTGAAATTTCTGGGGCCAACGTCCTGACTTTC. The J gene is TRBJ2-6, the V gene TRBV6-1, with D unresolved. The CDR3 runs 14 residues. V lost 2 bases, J lost 1 base, and 3 bases lay in between. Germline lookup yields CDR1 MNHNS and CDR2 SASEGT.

The V gene is TRBV5-4, the J gene TRBJ1-1, with unresolved D. The V end was cut by 0 bases, the J end by 0 bases, with 9 bases between. Germline V gene sequence: CDR1 SGHNT, CDR2 YYREEE (reference sequence). This CDR3 is 15 amino acids long. The CDR3: CASSLGGEMNTEAFF. In DNA, the CDR3 is TGTGCCAGCAGCTTGGGTGGGGAAATGAACACTGAAGCTTTCTTT.

The sample holds many counts of this clonotype. This chain uses TRBV6-5 with TRBJ2-7; a weak D match, TRBD2 (7 bases). The CDR3 consists of 16 residues. V was shortened by 6 bases and J by 5 bases, with 23 bases between the two germline ends. The germline V gene has CDR1 MNHEY and CDR2 SVGAGI. CDR3 region: CASRRWGGSANDEQYF. DNA for the CDR3: TGTGCCAGCAGACGATGGGGGGGCTCCGCCAACGACGAGCAGTACTTC.

The genes are TRBV18 and TRBJ1-5, with 8 bases fitting TRBD1. Per the germline V gene, CDR1 is KGHSH and CDR2 is LQKENI. With 8 bases clipped from V and 4 bases from J, the junction kept 10 bases outside the gene matches. The CDR3 is 15 residues long. The CDR3 sequence: CASASSRGPNQPQHF. CDR3 nucleotide sequence: TGTGCCAGCGCCTCATCCAGGGGGCCAAATCAGCCCCAGCATTTT. Based on the CDR3 plus reference TRBV18 and TRBJ1-5, the full variable domain is NAGVMQNPRHLVRRRGQEARLRCSPMKGHSHVYWYRQLPEEGLKFMVYLQKENIIDESGMPKERFSAEFPKEGPSILRIQQVVRGDSAAYFCASASSRGPNQPQHFGDGTRLSIL.

The chain couples TRBV6-6 to TRBJ2-3; no reliable D call. Between the trimmed V and J ends, which lost 10 bases and 1 base, there was a span of 12 bases. Per the germline V gene, CDR1 is MNHNY and CDR2 is SVGAGI (reference sequence). The CDR3 is 13 residues long. The CDR3 region has the DNA TGTGCCACCCTGACTCCACGCACAGATACGCAGTATTTT. Amino acid sequence: CATLTPRTDTQYF.

The genes are TRBV7-2 and TRBJ1-6; D gene unclear. Trimming pared 3 bases from V and 8 bases from J, leaving 8 bases between. The CDR3 is 13 amino acids. The germline gives CDR1 SGHTA, CDR2 FQGNSA. As DNA, the CDR3 is TGTGCCAGCAGCTTGCCATACGATTCACCCCTCCACTTT. Protein product: CASSLPYDSPLHF.

This chain uses TRBV6-6 with TRBJ1-2; the D gene is possibly TRBD1 (5 bases). This CDR3 has 13 residues. V was clipped by 10 bases and J by 8 bases, with 20 bases between them. Looked up from germline, CDR1 is MNHNY and CDR2 is SVGAGI (reference sequence). The CDR3 nucleotides are TGTGCCACCGGGGGAGGGGTTACTAGGGGCTACACCTTC. As protein: CATGGGVTRGYTF.

The chain is built from TRBV12-3 or TRBV12-4 and TRBJ1-5; 7 bases align to TRBD1. The CDR3 is made up of 14 amino acids. J was trimmed by 5 bases and V by 6 bases; bases with no gene match: 7. CDR3 nucleotide sequence: TGTGCCAGCAGGGAGACAGGGAGATATCAGCCCCAGCATTTT. Protein sequence: CASRETGRYQPQHF.

This chain uses TRBV11-2 with TRBJ1-4; no reliable D call. CDR3 size: 13 residues. V was clipped by 5 bases and J by 8 bases, with 12 bases between them. CDR1 is SGHAT and CDR2 is FQNNGV in the germline V gene. The CDR3 DNA follows: TGTGCCAGCAGCGACCTAGGGAGAGAAAAACTGTTTTTT. As protein: CASSDLGREKLFF.

V usage is TRBV24-1 and J usage is TRBJ1-2; tentative D call: TRBD1 (6 bases). V was pared by 4 bases and J by 2 bases, with 16 bases between. The CDR3 loop spans 16 amino acids. The V gene's germline CDR1 is KGHDR and CDR2 SFDVKD. The CDR3 nucleotides are TGTGCCACCAGTGACCCCGGACAGAAAAACAACTATGGCTACACCTTC. Residues: CATSDPGQKNNYGYTF.

This clonotype was counted a few times. The J gene is TRBJ1-5, the V gene TRBV19, with 7 nucleotides matching TRBD1. V was pared by 6 bases and J by 5 bases, with 7 bases of the junction left unmatched. The germline V gene has CDR1 LNHDA and CDR2 SQIVND (reference sequence). This CDR3 comprises 14 residues. The CDR3 loop reads CASRTTGIHQPQHF. The CDR3 region has the DNA TGTGCCAGTAGGACGACAGGGATACATCAGCCCCAGCATTTT.

This clonotype has a handful of counts. This sequence joins TRBV6-5 and TRBJ2-5; maybe TRBD1 (5 bases). Germline CDR1 is MNHEY and CDR2 is SVGAGI. Between the trimmed V and J ends, which lost 2 bases and 7 bases, there was a span of 20 bases. This CDR3 spans 16 amino acids. CDR3 residues: CASSYPASPPQGTQYF. CDR3 bases: TGTGCCAGCAGTTACCCCGCTTCGCCTCCCCAGGGGACCCAGTACTTC.

This chain uses TRBV19 with TRBJ1-5, with D perhaps matching TRBD1 (5 bases). Germline lookup yields CDR1 LNHDA and CDR2 SQIVND (reference sequence). This CDR3 has 14 amino acids. Trimming took 3 bases from V and 2 from J, leaving 8 bases between them. The DNA of the CDR3 is TGTGCCAGTAGTATTTTAGGGGGCAATCAGCCCCAGCATTTT. Protein sequence: CASSILGGNQPQHF.

This clonotype was found many times. This chain uses TRBV10-3 with TRBJ2-7; a weak D match, TRBD1 (5 bases). The CDR3 has 13 amino acids. Trimming stripped 5 bases from V and 5 bases from J, with 13 bases between. The germline V gene has CDR1 ENHRY and CDR2 SYGVKD. The CDR3 reads CAISTGPLDEQYF. As DNA, the CDR3 is TGTGCCATCAGTACAGGTCCTCTGGACGAGCAGTACTTC.